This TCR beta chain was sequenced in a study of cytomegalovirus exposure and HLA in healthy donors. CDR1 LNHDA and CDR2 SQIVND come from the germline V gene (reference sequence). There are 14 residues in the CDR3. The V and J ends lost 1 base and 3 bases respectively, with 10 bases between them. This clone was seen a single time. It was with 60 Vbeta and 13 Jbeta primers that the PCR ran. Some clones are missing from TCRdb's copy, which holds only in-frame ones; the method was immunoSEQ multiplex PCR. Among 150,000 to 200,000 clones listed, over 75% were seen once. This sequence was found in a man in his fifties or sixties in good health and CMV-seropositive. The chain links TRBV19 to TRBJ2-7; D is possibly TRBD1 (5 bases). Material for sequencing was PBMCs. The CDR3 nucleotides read TGTGCCAGTAGTATAGGAAGGGGAAACTACGAGCAGTACTTC. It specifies CASSIGRGNYEQYF.